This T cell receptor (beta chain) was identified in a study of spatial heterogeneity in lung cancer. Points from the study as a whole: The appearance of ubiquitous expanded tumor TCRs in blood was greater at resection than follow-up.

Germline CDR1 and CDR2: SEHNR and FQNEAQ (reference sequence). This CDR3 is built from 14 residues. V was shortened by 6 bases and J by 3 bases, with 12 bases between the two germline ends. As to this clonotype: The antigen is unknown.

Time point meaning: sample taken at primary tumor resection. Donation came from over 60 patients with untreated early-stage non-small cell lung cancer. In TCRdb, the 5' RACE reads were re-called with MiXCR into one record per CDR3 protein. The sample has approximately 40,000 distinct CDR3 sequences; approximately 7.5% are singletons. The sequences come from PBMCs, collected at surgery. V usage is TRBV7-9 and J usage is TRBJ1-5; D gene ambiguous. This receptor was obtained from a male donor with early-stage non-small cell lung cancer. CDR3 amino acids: CASSSPGHNQPQHF. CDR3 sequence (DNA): TGTGCCAGCAGTTCGCCGGGCCACAATCAGCCCCAGCATTTT.